This T cell receptor beta chain was profiled in a study of blood T cell repertoires in COVID-19. Turning to the study itself: Samples came from the United States, Italy and Spain, spanning acute and convalescent COVID-19. PBMCs, B-cell-depleted T cells, or T cells provided the cDNA or gDNA that made up the material.

The authors' processing: Counts of nucleated cells, estimated from reference gene primer amplification, were obtained. Here immunoSEQ multiplex PCR was the method, and the copy in TCRdb shows in-frame clones only, minus some. The V and J calls and clone size were taken over from that table, and D and trimming were inferred from the DNA. Of just over 150,000 clones in the sample, roughly 80% were seen once. The CDR3 extends over 14 amino acids. Germline CDR1 reads SGHTA; CDR2 reads FQGNSA. Between the trimmed V and J ends, which lost 8 bases and 7 bases, there was a span of 17 bases. Followed over time, Seattle patients had been enrolled while infection was active.

The gene calls are TRBV7-2 and TRBJ2-2; D might be TRBD2 (5 bases). Sequencing input: peripheral blood. The receptor comes from a woman aged 40-49 years with COVID-19, enrolled during active disease. CDR3: CASGLASVLGELFF. DNA for the CDR3: TGTGCCAGCGGGCTAGCTTCAGTACTCGGGGAGCTGTTTTTT.